Shown below are 28 T cell receptor beta chains from a single sample sequenced in a study of OX40 agonist ivuxolimab in advanced cancers. The table came from immunoSEQ multiplex PCR; TCRdb's copy has only in-frame clones and leaves some out. The table has around 100,000 clones, 85% to 90% seen once. This specimen consisted of CD4+ or CD8+ T cells sorted from blood, obtained in a trial of the OX40 agonist ivuxolimab. These receptors all stem from an adult with an advanced solid tumor such as melanoma, head and neck, liver or kidney cancer.

This sequence joins TRBV11-2 and TRBJ2-7; D might be TRBD1 or TRBD2, each matching 5 bases. The CDR3 loop spans 14 amino acids. Trimming pared 5 bases from V and 2 bases from J, leaving 13 bases between. Germline CDR1 reads SGHAT; CDR2 reads FQNNGV. The CDR3, as DNA: TGTGCCAGCAGCCCCGGGACGGACCCCTACGAGCAGTACTTC. Encoded protein: CASSPGTDPYEQYF. Drawing the rest from reference TRBV11-2 and TRBJ2-7, the complete variable domain is EAGVAQSPRYKIIEKRQSVAFWCNPISGHATLYWYQQILGQGPKLLIQFQNNGVVDDSQLPKDRFSAERLKGVDSTLKIQPAKLEDSAVYLCASSPGTDPYEQYFGPGTRLTVT.

The rearrangement joins TRBV11-3 to TRBJ2-2, with D uncertain. Germline V CDR1 and CDR2: SGHNT, YENEEA. The CDR3 loop spans 17 amino acids. The V end lost 0 bases, the J end lost 1 base, and 12 bases lay between the germline ends. This CDR3 reads CASSLDRWSENTGELFF. The CDR3, as DNA: TGTGCCAGCAGCTTAGATAGGTGGTCAGAGAACACCGGGGAGCTGTTTTTT. Supplemented by reference TRBV11-3 and TRBJ2-2, the full variable domain reads EAGVVQSPRYKIIEKKQPVAFWCNPISGHNTLYWYLQNLGQGPELLIRYENEEAVDDSQLPKDRFSAERLKGVDSTLKIQPAELGDSAVYLCASSLDRWSENTGELFFGEGSRLTVL.

This chain links TRBV6-1 with TRBJ1-2, with D uncertain. Germline values: CDR1 MNHNS, CDR2 SASEGT. V dropped 6 bases and J dropped 5 bases, with 13 bases sitting between them. The CDR3 sequence is 13 residues long. CDR3: CASSEARKYGYTF. The CDR3 DNA reads TGTGCCAGCAGCGAGGCGAGGAAGTATGGCTACACCTTC.

The chain has TRBV6-5 and TRBJ2-7; D gene unclear. Trimming stripped 6 bases from V and 7 bases from J, with 10 bases between. The CDR3 contains 11 residues. CDR1 MNHEY and CDR2 SVGAGI come from the germline V gene. The CDR3 spells CASSRQGEQYF. DNA of the CDR3: TGTGCCAGCAGCCGTCAAGGAGAGCAGTACTTC.

The CDR3 sequence: CASSPSGGKYNEQFF. The CDR3 coding sequence is TGTGCCAGCAGCCCTAGCGGGGGGAAATACAATGAGCAGTTCTTC. The chain recombines TRBV7-3 with TRBJ2-1; 11 positions match TRBD2. CDR3 length: 15 amino acids. V shed 5 bases and J 4 bases; nucleotides not matched to a gene: 4. CDR1 is SGHTA, CDR2 FQGTGA, per germline.

The gene calls are TRBV19 and TRBJ2-7; D gene unclear. Germline CDR1 LNHDA, CDR2 SQIVND (reference sequence). The V gene lost 4 bases and the J gene lost 2 bases, with 18 bases spanning the gap. CDR3 length: 16 residues. The DNA for the CDR3 is TGTGCCAGTAGTACCCAGTTATCGGATTCCCCCTACGAGCAGTACTTC. This encodes CASSTQLSDSPYEQYF.

This chain uses TRBV7-2 with TRBJ2-7; TRBD2 matches 7 bases. This CDR3 region has 14 residues. Germline V lookup: CDR1 SGHTA, CDR2 FQGNSA. V trimming: 5 bases; J trimming: 6 bases; junction bases outside the gene matches: 10. This chain's CDR3 is CASSPLGGRGEQYF. The CDR3 nucleotides read TGTGCCAGCAGCCCCCTGGGGGGGAGGGGCGAGCAGTACTTC.

The V and J genes are TRBV7-2 and TRBJ2-7, with 7 bases aligning to TRBD2. After removal of 1 base from V and 0 bases from J, the junction contained 15 bases not matched to a gene. The germline CDR1 and CDR2 sequences are SGHTA and FQGNSA. The CDR3 consists of 19 residues. In nucleotides, the CDR3 is TGTGCCAGCAGCTTAGACCCCAGGGTAGCGGGTGTGAGCTCCTACGAGCAGTACTTC. Translated, it gives CASSLDPRVAGVSSYEQYF.

The chain links TRBV6-5 to TRBJ1-3; D uncertain. Germline assignment: CDR1 MNHEY and CDR2 SVGAGI. The CDR3 is 14 residues long. The V end lost 7 bases, the J end lost 0 bases, and 10 bases lay between the germline ends. The CDR3 protein is CASKEAFSGNTIYF. Written as DNA, the CDR3 is TGTGCCAGCAAGGAGGCTTTCTCTGGAAACACCATATATTTT.

The chain carries TRBV9 and TRBJ2-1, with D possibly being TRBD2 (7 bases). Germline loops: CDR1 SGDLS, CDR2 YYNGEE. V gave up 4 bases and J gave up 9 bases, with 26 bases separating them. The CDR3 runs to 17 residues. In nucleotides, the CDR3 is TGTGCCAGCAGCTCGCGACTGCGGGGGCCCGGGGTCGGTGAGCAGTTCTTC. Its protein product is CASSSRLRGPGVGEQFF.

Note on this clone: One end of the junction does not line up with germline, which may come from a read error. The same CDR3 arises from other DNA sequences in this sample as well. The chain has TRBV6-5 and TRBJ2-7; D gene unclear. Germline V gives CDR1 MNHEY, CDR2 SVGAGI. The CDR3 covers 15 residues. The CDR3 here is CASSPKPNGVGEQYF. CDR3 coding DNA: TGCGCCAGCAGTCCCAAACCAAACGGAGTCGGCGAGCAGTACTTC.

J is TRBJ2-7 and V is TRBV2; TRBD2 agrees at 9 bases. The germline V gene encodes CDR1 SNHLY and CDR2 FYNNEI. With V trimmed by 5 bases and J by 4 bases, 9 bases remained unmatched. This CDR3 is built from 15 residues. The CDR3 DNA reads TGTGCCAGCAGTACCCGCGGGGGGGCTGGATACGAGCAGTACTTC. Translating gives CASSTRGGAGYEQYF.

This chain links TRBV2 with TRBJ1-5, with D maybe TRBD1 (6 bases). This CDR3 is built from 13 residues. Germline CDR1 reads SNHLY; CDR2 reads FYNNEI. Trimming shortened V by 9 bases and J by 6 bases, and 15 bases separated the two germline ends. This CDR3 reads CASNGGRGQPQHF. CDR3 nucleotides: TGTGCCAGTAATGGGGGCAGGGGTCAGCCCCAGCATTTT. The variable domain in full, with the rest retrieved from reference TRBV2 and TRBJ1-5, is EPEVTQTPSHQVTQMGQEVILRCVPISNHLYFYWYRQILGQKVEFLVSFYNNEISEKSEIFDDQFSVERPDGSNFTLKIRSTKLEDSAMYFCASNGGRGQPQHFGDGTRLSIL.

This chain joins TRBV7-7 and TRBJ2-2; 7 bases match TRBD1. The CDR3 length is 16 residues. Germline lookup yields CDR1 SSHAT and CDR2 FNYEAQ (reference sequence). J was trimmed by 5 bases and V by 4 bases; bases with no gene match: 10. CDR3 amino acids: CASSSLTGLGTGELFF. CDR3 nucleotide sequence: TGTGCCAGCAGCTCCTTGACAGGGCTGGGGACCGGGGAGCTGTTTTTT.

The chain combines TRBV7-3 with TRBJ2-7; D unresolved. This CDR3 is built from 13 residues. Germline V lookup: CDR1 SGHTA, CDR2 FQGTGA. Trimming cost V 2 bases and J 6 bases, with 11 bases left between them. The CDR3 DNA reads as TGTGCCAGCAGCTTAGGTGGGCTACGCGAGCAGTACTTC. It specifies CASSLGGLREQYF.

The CDR3 sequence is CASSSGLAGFTDTQYF. DNA for the CDR3: TGCGCCAGCAGCTCTGGACTAGCGGGGTTCACAGATACGCAGTATTTT. The V and J genes are TRBV5-1 and TRBJ2-3; 12 nucleotides align to TRBD2. CDR3 size: 16 residues. Germline CDR1 is SGHRS and CDR2 is YFSETQ. J was trimmed by 2 bases and V by 3 bases; bases with no gene match: 4.

The gene calls are TRBV2 and TRBJ1-1; TRBD1 is a possible D gene (6 bases). Trimming cost V 6 bases and J 4 bases, with 15 bases left between them. The CDR3 has 14 amino acids. The germline gives CDR1 SNHLY, CDR2 FYNNEI. CDR3 in amino acids: CASRAPGGRTEAFF. CDR3 in DNA: TGTGCCAGCAGGGCACCCGGGGGGCGCACTGAAGCTTTCTTT. The full variable domain, its missing parts supplied by reference TRBV2 and TRBJ1-1, is EPEVTQTPSHQVTQMGQEVILRCVPISNHLYFYWYRQILGQKVEFLVSFYNNEISEKSEIFDDQFSVERPDGSNFTLKIRSTKLEDSAMYFCASRAPGGRTEAFFGQGTRLTVV.

J is TRBJ2-7 and V is TRBV7-2, with unresolved D. V was pared by 3 bases and J by 0 bases, with 6 bases between. CDR1 and CDR2 from the germline V gene are SGHTA and FQGNSA. CDR3 length: 13 amino acids. CDR3 DNA: TGTGCCAGCAGCTTTGGCAGCTCCTACGAGCAGTACTTC. It specifies CASSFGSSYEQYF.

The CDR3 loop reads CASRQGQGLSYEQFF. DNA for the CDR3: TGTGCCAGCAGACAGGGACAGGGGCTCTCTTATGAGCAGTTCTTC. The gene calls are TRBV5-8 and TRBJ2-1; 10 bases are shared with TRBD1. Germline V gene sequence: CDR1 SGHTS, CDR2 YDEGEE. This CDR3 is 15 amino acids long. V dropped 5 bases and J dropped 8; count of bases not matched to a gene: 10.

The CDR3 coding sequence is TGTGCCAGCAGCCAACAGACTAGCGGGGGAGATAACTACAATGAGCAGTTCTTC. Translating it yields CASSQQTSGGDNYNEQFF. The chain uses TRBV4-2 and TRBJ2-1; TRBD2 matches 12 bases. Germline CDR1 is LGHNA and CDR2 is YNFKEQ. CDR3 length equals 18 residues. Germline trimming cut 2 bases from V and 3 bases from J; bases unmatched to any gene: 8.

V gene TRBV18 combines with J gene TRBJ2-5; 7 bases map to TRBD1. Per the germline V gene, CDR1 is KGHSH and CDR2 is LQKENI. V was pared by 3 bases and J by 3 bases, with 4 bases of the junction left unmatched. The CDR3 spans 14 residues. The CDR3 sequence: CASSPSGQKETQYF. CDR3 coding DNA: TGTGCCAGCTCACCCTCGGGACAGAAAGAGACCCAGTACTTC.

The chain recombines TRBV19 with TRBJ2-2, with D tentatively TRBD1 (7 bases). The CDR3 totals 18 residues. Germline-derived CDR1 and CDR2 are LNHDA and SQIVND (reference sequence). Trimming removed 4 bases at V and 0 bases at J, with 18 bases between. The DNA of the CDR3 is TGTGCCAGTAGTACGGGATTGCAGGGGGGATCGAACACCGGGGAGCTGTTTTTT. This sequence encodes CASSTGLQGGSNTGELFF.

This clone occurred a few times. This CDR3 is CSVEEPFYGYTF. CDR3 nucleotide sequence: TGCAGCGTTGAAGAACCTTTCTACGGCTACACCTTC. The chain links TRBV29-1 to TRBJ1-2; no definite D call. The CDR3 runs to 12 residues. V was cut by 0 bases and J by 8 bases, with 10 bases left in between. Germline V CDR1 and CDR2: SQVTM, ANQGSEA. The entire variable domain, with the rest obtained from reference TRBV29-1 and TRBJ1-2, is as follows: SAVISQKPSRDICQRGTSLTIQCQVDSQVTMMFWYRQQPGQSLTLIATANQGSEATYESGFVIDKFPISRPNLTFSTLTVSNMSPEDSSIYLCSVEEPFYGYTFGSGTRLTVV.

The chain recombines TRBV7-3 with TRBJ2-3; 15 positions agree with TRBD2. The CDR3 totals 16 residues. The V segment lost 4 bases and the J segment 3 bases; nucleotides outside the gene matches: 2. Germline V gives CDR1 SGHTA, CDR2 FQGTGA. The CDR3 DNA is TGTGCCAGCAGCTACGGGACTAGCGGGGGGACAGATACGCAGTATTTT. Amino acid sequence: CASSYGTSGGTDTQYF.

The rearrangement links TRBV30 to TRBJ2-1, with 11 bases that match TRBD2. The CDR3 sequence is 13 residues long. The ends lost 3 bases at V and 10 bases at J; junction bases unmatched: 5. Germline CDR1 GTSNPN, CDR2 SVGIG (reference sequence). The CDR3 DNA is TGTGCCTGGAGCCCTAGCGGGGGGAGCGAGCAGTTCTTC. It translates to CAWSPSGGSEQFF.

This chain uses TRBV29-1 with TRBJ1-2; D ambiguous. This CDR3 has 12 amino acids. The V end was cut by 4 bases, the J end by 3 bases, with 9 bases between. Germline values: CDR1 SQVTM, CDR2 ANQGSEA. Here the CDR3 DNA reads TGCAGCGTTGGGGAGGTGGACTATGGCTACACCTTC. It specifies CSVGEVDYGYTF.

The chain carries TRBV4-1 and TRBJ2-7; D is uncertain. V was shortened by 4 bases and J by 7 bases, with 20 bases between the two germline ends. The CDR3 runs to 15 residues. Germline CDR1 MGHRA, CDR2 YSYEKL. In nucleotides, the CDR3 is TGCGCCAGCAGCCCCGCCGGGCCCCTAGATAAGGAGCAGTACTTC. This encodes CASSPAGPLDKEQYF.

The gene calls are TRBV6-5 and TRBJ1-4; TRBD1 aligns across 7 bases. The CDR3 runs to 15 residues. From germline, CDR1 is MNHEY and CDR2 SVGAGI. After removal of 5 bases from V and 7 bases from J, the junction contained 10 bases not matched to a gene. The CDR3 loop reads CASSVTGARGEKLFF. The CDR3 DNA reads as TGTGCCAGCAGTGTAACAGGGGCGAGGGGTGAAAAACTGTTTTTT.